This is a list of T cell receptor beta chains from one sample in a study of multiple sclerosis patients with progressive multifocal leukoencephalopathy. Generated by immunoSEQ multiplex PCR, the TCRdb table keeps only in-frame clones and is missing some. The sample lists tens of thousands of clones, more than 75% seen once, with about 1.1% in the top ten. Sequencing was carried out using PBMCs. These receptors all come from a human donor with multiple sclerosis. Both conserved end residues are part of each CDR3. The D gene is left open where the match is weak. Not all rows give a size; the values are once, few, many and, for expanded clones, a class.

TRBJ1-5,.,15,.,TRBV6-6,TGTGCCAGCAGTTCCTTTTCGATCCAGTATCAGCCCCAGCATTTT,CASSSFSIQYQPQHF
TRBJ2-3,.,15,.,TRBV6-5,TGTGCCAGCTGTGGTTACCCTAGCCCCACAGATACGCAGTATTTT,CASCGYPSPTDTQYF
TRBJ2-7,TRBD1,14,.,TRBV7-9,TGTGCCAGCAGCTCCCGGGACAGGGCCTACGAGCAGTACTTC,CASSSRDRAYEQYF
TRBJ2-7,.,13,.,TRBV7-2,TGTGCCAGCAGCTTAGAATTTGGTTACGAGCAGTACTTC,CASSLEFGYEQYF
TRBJ2-1,.,15,.,TRBV30,TGTGCCTGGAGTGTAAGGGGGACTCTTTACAATGAGCAGTTCTTC,CAWSVRGTLYNEQFF
TRBJ2-5,TRBD2,17,.,TRBV7-6,TGTGCCAGCAGCTTCGGACTAGCGGGGACCAACCAAGAGACCCAGTACTTC,CASSFGLAGTNQETQYF
TRBJ1-2,.,15,.,TRBV6-1,TGTGCCAGCAGTAGCAGGGAAGCCCACAGCTATGGCTACACCTTC,CASSSREAHSYGYTF
TRBJ1-1,.,12,.,TRBV25-1,TGTGCCAGCAAACCCCCGAACACTGAAGCTTTCTTT,CASKPPNTEAFF
TRBJ1-2,.,12,.,TRBV5-1,TGCGCCAGCAGCTCGGGTTTCGACCAGTACACCTTC,CASSSGFDQYTF
TRBJ2-1,.,16,few,TRBV7-2,TGTGCCAGCAGCTTAGCGGCAGCGTCGTCCTACAATGAGCAGTTCTTC,CASSLAAASSYNEQFF
TRBJ2-7,.,12,.,TRBV28,TGTGCCAGCGACAGTCTTTACGACGAGCAGTACTTC,CASDSLYDEQYF
TRBJ2-5,.,13,.,TRBV6-1,TGTGCCAGCAGTGGGGACCATAGGGAGACCCAGTACTTC,CASSGDHRETQYF
TRBJ1-6,TRBD1,15,.,TRBV12-5,TGTGCTAGTGGTTTCGTGGACAGGGATAATTCACCCCTCCACTTT,CASGFVDRDNSPLHF
TRBJ2-5,.,15,.,TRBV30,TGTGCCTGGAGTGTACGAGGGGGGAGGGCAGAGACCCAGTACTTC,CAWSVRGGRAETQYF
TRBJ2-1,.,15,.,TRBV7-8,TGTGCCAGCGGCAAATGGGGTAGCTCCTACAATGAGCAGTTCTTC,CASGKWGSSYNEQFF
TRBJ2-3,TRBD1,12,.,TRBV28,TGTGCCAGCAGCTCAAAGGGGGCGGGGCAGTATTTT,CASSSKGAGQYF
TRBJ2-1,TRBD2,16,few,TRBV9,TGTGCCAGCAGCGTACGTAGCGGGGGGCTTATTAATGAGCAGTTCTTC,CASSVRSGGLINEQFF
TRBJ2-7,TRBD1,14,.,TRBV18,TGTGCCAGCTCACCGGGACAGGGCTCCTACGAGCAGTACTTC,CASSPGQGSYEQYF
TRBJ1-1,TRBD1,17,.,TRBV15,TGTGCCACCAGCAGAGTCCTCACCGGGACAGGGACCACTGAAGCTTTCTTT,CATSRVLTGTGTTEAFF
TRBJ2-7,.,15,.,TRBV2,TGTGCCAGCAGTTCCATGGACCGAGCCCCCGACGAGCAGTACTTC,CASSSMDRAPDEQYF
TRBJ1-3,.,14,few,TRBV15,TGTGCCACCAGCAGAGAATGGGACAGAAACACCATATATTTT,CATSREWDRNTIYF
TRBJ2-1,.,15,.,TRBV4-1,TGCGCCAGCGAGTCCAGCGGACAATCCTACAATGAGCAGTTCTTC,CASESSGQSYNEQFF
TRBJ2-5,TRBD2,14,.,TRBV5-1,TGCGCCAGCAGCTCCGGGACGGGGGGGGAGACCCAGTACTTC,CASSSGTGGETQYF
TRBJ1-5,.,13,.,TRBV27,TGTGCCAGCAGCCGGACGGGGATTCAGCCCCAGCATTTT,CASSRTGIQPQHF
TRBJ1-2,.,16,.,TRBV19,TGTGCCAGTAGTATAGCGGGAACAGATTCAAACTATGGCTACACCTTC,CASSIAGTDSNYGYTF
TRBJ2-7,.,13,.,TRBV5-5,TGTGCCAGCAGCTTAGGGCAGGGAGACGAGCAGTACTTC,CASSLGQGDEQYF
TRBJ2-2,.,15,.,TRBV10-1,TGCGCCAGCAGTGAGGCAGGGTCTTGGACCGGGGAGCTGTTTTTT,CASSEAGSWTGELFF
TRBJ1-5,TRBD1,16,.,TRBV7-2,TGTGCCAGCAGCTTAGAGGGACAGGGGCCCTATCAGCCCCAGCATTTT,CASSLEGQGPYQPQHF
TRBJ2-1,.,13,.,TRBV11-2,TGTGCCAGCGGTCCTTATGCCTACAATGAGCAGTTCTTC,CASGPYAYNEQFF
TRBJ1-2,.,13,.,TRBV5-1,TGCGCCAGCAGCTTGGCCGGCTTGGGGGGCTACACCTTC,CASSLAGLGGYTF
TRBJ1-1,.,15,.,TRBV27,TGTGCCAGCAATACTTATGGGGCCATGAACACTGAAGCTTTCTTT,CASNTYGAMNTEAFF
TRBJ1-4,.,15,.,TRBV4-1,TGCGCCAGCAGCCAAGAAGGGGCAACTAATGAAAAACTGTTTTTT,CASSQEGATNEKLFF
TRBJ1-1,.,17,once,TRBV10-3,TGTGCCATCAGCCAAATAAGGGTGAAAGGGGCCAGCACTGAAGCTTTCTTT,CAISQIRVKGASTEAFF
TRBJ1-2,TRBD1,18,few,TRBV6-1,TGTGCCAGCAGCGAAAATCCGGGACAGGGGGCGCGGGACTATGGCTACACCTTC,CASSENPGQGARDYGYTF
TRBJ1-3,.,16,.,TRBV28,TGTGCCAGCAGTTTATGGGGAGGGGGAACTGGAAACACCATATATTTT,CASSLWGGGTGNTIYF
TRBJ1-4,TRBD1,16,.,TRBV5-4,TGTGCCAGCAGCTTGGGTCCGGGACAGGGTAATGAAAAACTGTTTTTT,CASSLGPGQGNEKLFF
TRBJ2-7,TRBD2,15,.,TRBV6-6,TGTGCCAGCAGTCACTTAGCGGGGGCCTCTTCCGAGCAGTACTTC,CASSHLAGASSEQYF
TRBJ2-7,TRBD1,14,.,TRBV5-6,TGTGCCAGCAGCCGGGGACAGCTCGTCTACGAGCAGTACTTC,CASSRGQLVYEQYF
TRBJ2-1,TRBD2,15,.,TRBV6-1,TGTGCCAGCAGCAAGGCGGGGGGGCAGTACACTGAGCAGTTCTTC,CASSKAGGQYTEQFF
TRBJ2-2,.,16,.,TRBV6-7,TGTGCCAGCCAGGGCAGGGAAGGGAGTTTAGCCGGGGAGCTGTTTTTT,CASQGREGSLAGELFF
TRBJ2-3,.,13,.,TRBV5-1,TGCGCCAGCAGCTTGTTGCCCACAGATACGCAGTATTTT,CASSLLPTDTQYF
TRBJ1-1,.,13,once,TRBV29-1,TGCAGCGTTGAAGTTATCAAGACAGCGGAAGCTTTCTTT,CSVEVIKTAEAFF
TRBJ2-1,.,12,.,TRBV2,TGTGCCAGCCGGACCGTAGCTAATGAGCAGTTCTTC,CASRTVANEQFF
TRBJ2-7,TRBD2,14,few,TRBV29-1,TGCAGCGTCGCTACTAGCGGGGGGCAATACGAGCAGTACTTC,CSVATSGGQYEQYF
TRBJ1-5,TRBD1,17,once,TRBV19,TGTGCCAGTAGACCCTCGGGACAGGGGGTTGGCAATCAGCCCCAGCATTTT,CASRPSGQGVGNQPQHF
TRBJ1-3,.,14,few,TRBV10-2,TGCGCCAGTCGACGGTTTATCTCTGGAAACACCATATATTTT,CASRRFISGNTIYF
TRBJ1-1,.,14,once,TRBV7-2,TGTGCCAGCAGCTTAGGACAGGAGAACACTGAAGCTTTCTTT,CASSLGQENTEAFF
TRBJ1-2,.,15,.,TRBV6-5,TGTGCCAGCAGTTCCGGCGGGGATAATGCCTATGGCTACACCTTC,CASSSGGDNAYGYTF
TRBJ1-2,.,17,few,TRBV5-6,TGTGCCAGCAGCACGCCGGGGGGTTTAGGGATTTCCTATGGCTACACCTTC,CASSTPGGLGISYGYTF
TRBJ2-5,TRBD2,17,.,TRBV5-1,TGCGCCAGCAGGACCGGGACTAGCGGGGGGGCCGGTGAGACCCAGTACTTC,CASRTGTSGGAGETQYF
TRBJ2-3,TRBD2,16,.,TRBV5-1,TGCGCCAGCAGCTTGGCGACTAGCGTTCTCACAGATACGCAGTATTTT,CASSLATSVLTDTQYF
TRBJ1-1,.,15,.,TRBV10-1,TGCGCCAGCAGTGAGTCCTTCGAGGGACCCACTGAAGCTTTCTTT,CASSESFEGPTEAFF
TRBJ1-1,.,16,.,TRBV7-8,TGTGCCAGCAGCCCCGAAGGGGGGAGGATGAACACTGAAGCTTTCTTT,CASSPEGGRMNTEAFF
TRBJ2-1,TRBD1,15,.,TRBV4-2,TGTGCCAGCAGCCCACCAGGGACAGGGGTGGGTGAGCAGTTCTTC,CASSPPGTGVGEQFF
TRBJ2-3,TRBD2,18,.,TRBV5-1,TGCGCCAGCAGCTTGGGTATTGTAGCGGGGGTGATCACAGATACGCAGTATTTT,CASSLGIVAGVITDTQYF